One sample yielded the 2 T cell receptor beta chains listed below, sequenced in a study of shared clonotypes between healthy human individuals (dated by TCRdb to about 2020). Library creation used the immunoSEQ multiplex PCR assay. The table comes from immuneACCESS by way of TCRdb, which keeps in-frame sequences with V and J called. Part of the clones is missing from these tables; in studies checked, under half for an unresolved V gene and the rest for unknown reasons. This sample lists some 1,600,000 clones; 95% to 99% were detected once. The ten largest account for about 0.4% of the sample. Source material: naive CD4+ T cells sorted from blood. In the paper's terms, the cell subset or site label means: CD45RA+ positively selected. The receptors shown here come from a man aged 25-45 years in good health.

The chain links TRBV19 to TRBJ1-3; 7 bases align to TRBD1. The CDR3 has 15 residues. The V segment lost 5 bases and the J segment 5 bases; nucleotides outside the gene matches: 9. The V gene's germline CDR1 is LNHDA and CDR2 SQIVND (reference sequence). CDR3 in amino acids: CASSQTTGWRNTIYF. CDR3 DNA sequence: TGTGCCAGTAGTCAAACGACAGGGTGGAGAAACACCATATATTTT.

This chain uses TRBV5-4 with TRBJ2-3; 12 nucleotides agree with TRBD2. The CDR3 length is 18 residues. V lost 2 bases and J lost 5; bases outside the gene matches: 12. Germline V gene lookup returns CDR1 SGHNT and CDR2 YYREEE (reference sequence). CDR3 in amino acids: CASSFYRTSGMEGDTQYF. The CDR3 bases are TGTGCCAGCAGCTTTTATAGGACTAGCGGGATGGAAGGAGATACGCAGTATTTT.